This is a list of T cell receptor beta chains from one sample in a study of PD-L1 blockade in urothelial cancer. Profiling relied on immunoSEQ multiplex PCR, and the TCRdb table lists in-frame clones only, not all of them. The sample holds roughly 46,000 clones, around 85% seen once. The source material was PBMCs, sampled around atezolizumab (anti-PD-L1) treatment. The receptors here all came from a man aged 50 to 59 with urothelial cancer. The CDR3 runs from the conserved cysteine through the conserved F or W. A D gene is named only where the DNA matches it firmly. Not every row has a clone size; where given, it reads once, few, many or a size class.

>NA|TRBJ1-6|TRBV5-1|TRBD1
TGCGCCAGCAGCTCTACAATATTACTCCGGGACAGGGGTAATTCACCCCTCCACTTT
CASSSTILLRDRGNSPLHF
>NA|TRBJ2-7|TRBV7-2|NA
TGTGCCAGCAGCTTACAAATTAGCTCCTACGAGCAGTACTTC
CASSLQISSYEQYF
>once|TRBJ2-2|TRBV15|NA
TGTGCCACCAGCAGAGCCAGATTCACCGGGGAGCTGTTTTTT
CATSRARFTGELFF
>once|TRBJ1-5|TRBV27|TRBD1
TGTGCCAGCAGCCCCGGGACAGACCAGTATAGCAATCAGCCCCAGCATTTT
CASSPGTDQYSNQPQHF
>few|TRBJ2-2|TRBV11-1|TRBD2
TGTGCCAGCAGCCTATACGGACTAGCGGGTCCCGGGGAGCTGTTTTTT
CASSLYGLAGPGELFF
>once|TRBJ1-1|TRBV5-1|TRBD1
TGCGCCAGCAGCCCAGGGGGCGCGAACACTGAAGCTTTCTTT
CASSPGGANTEAFF
>NA|TRBJ2-1|TRBV9|TRBD2
TGTGCCAGCAGCGTGTTAGCGGGAGGGTCCGGTGAGCAGTTCTTC
CASSVLAGGSGEQFF
>NA|TRBJ2-1|TRBV5-1|TRBD2
TGCGCCAGCAGCCCAGGGCGGGAGGGTAAGAATGAGCAGTTCTTC
CASSPGREGKNEQFF
>NA|TRBJ1-2|TRBV19|NA
TGTGCCAGTAGTAGCACCCCGACAGGTACTAACTATGGCTACACCTTC
CASSSTPTGTNYGYTF
>NA|TRBJ2-7|TRBV5-6|NA
TGTGCCAGCAGCTTGGCGACAGGAACTCCTTACGAGCAGTACTTC
CASSLATGTPYEQYF
>NA|TRBJ2-1|TRBV6-1|NA
TGTGCCAGCAGTGAAGAGGGACTTCTAGGCGCTGAGCAGTTCTTC
CASSEEGLLGAEQFF
>NA|TRBJ2-1|TRBV9|TRBD1
TGTGCCAGCAGCGCAAGGGACAGGGGGCGAGATGAGCAGTTCTTC
CASSARDRGRDEQFF
>NA|TRBJ2-7|TRBV7-8|NA
TGTGCCAGCAGCTTAAATCTGGGGCTCGACGAGCAGTACTTC
CASSLNLGLDEQYF